These 15 T cell receptor delta chains originate from one sample sequenced in a study of γδ T cells in repeated Plasmodium falciparum infection. TCRdb re-called the multiplex PCR reads through CATT. The repertoire has under 60,000 delta-chain clones, about 1.6% of them found once; the top ten carry around 8.6%. Gammadelta T cells were flow-sorted from PBMC into Vgamma9/Vdelta2+ and Vdelta2-negative populations for bulk analysis. Sequencing used gamma-delta T cells from blood. The source is a pool of human donors (malaria-infected and uninfected, not separated).

Concerning this clone itself: This probably arose from a read error, given a far larger clone one base away. Other DNA sequences from this sample encode an identical CDR3 as well. The gene calls are TRDV2 and TRDJ3, with TRDD3 identical over 13 bases. TCRdb lists no J gene, so it was determined here by aligning the DNA to germline. The CDR3 covers 21 residues. Trimming took 7 bases from V and 0 from J; bases not matched to a gene: 14. Germline values: CDR1 GEAIGNYY, CDR2 EKD. The DNA for the CDR3 is TGTGCCTGCGAGTCCGTACTGGGGGATACGCGTAGCTCCTGGGACACCCGACAGATGTTTTTC. Its translation: CACESVLGDTRSSWDTRQMFF.

The chain recombines TRAV14/DV4 with TRDJ1, with TRDD3 matching over 10 bases. TCRdb lists no J gene, so it was determined here by aligning the DNA to germline. V was pared by 0 bases and J by 2 bases, with 12 bases of the junction left unmatched. Per the germline V gene, CDR1 is TSDPSYG and CDR2 is QGSYDQQN (reference sequence). The CDR3 length is 19 residues. The CDR3 is CAMREGRWRLGDWTDKLIF. The DNA of the CDR3 is TGTGCAATGAGAGAGGGGAGGTGGAGACTGGGGGATTGGACCGATAAACTCATCTTT.

This clone has just a few counts. The TCRdb protein, from a much larger clone, departs from this DNA's translation at residue 15, likely by read error; the protein shown derives from the DNA. This rearrangement joins TRDV1 to TRDJ1; 7 bases align to TRDD2. No J gene was available from TCRdb, and it was assigned here by a germline match of the DNA. Trimming removed 3 bases from V and 2 bases from J; junction bases left unmatched: 33. CDR1 and CDR2 (germline): TSWWSYY, QGS. This CDR3 comprises 24 residues. In nucleotides, the CDR3 is TGTGCTCTTGGGGATCGCAAGGCCTTCCTTTCCTCGTACTGGAGGTCCCGAGGAACCGATAAACTCATCTTT. Translated, it gives CALGDRKAFLSSYWRSRGTDKLIF.

As concerns this clone: A far larger clone is only one base removed, so a read error is likely. Different DNA sequences within this sample yield the same CDR3. For the CDR3, the DNA is TGTGCTCTTGGGGATCCCGAATCTCCCTACTGGGGGATGTTTGATAAACTCATCTTT. This sequence encodes CALGDPESPYWGMFDKLIF. V gene TRDV1 combines with J gene TRDJ1; 10 nucleotides align to TRDD3. TCRdb is silent on the J gene; assignment here came from matching the DNA to germline. The CDR3 is made up of 19 amino acids. The germline CDR1 and CDR2 sequences are TSWWSYY and QGS. V shed 3 bases, J shed 5 bases, and the junction held 18 bases outside the gene matches.

As to this clone: A far more abundant clone sits one base away, making this likely a read error. Different DNA sequences within this sample yield the same CDR3. The chain links TRDV3 to TRDJ1; tentatively, D is TRDD3 (7 bases). The J gene is not listed in TCRdb, so it was assigned here from a DNA match to germline. The CDR3 sequence is 17 residues long. Per germline, CDR1 TVYSNPD and CDR2 GDNSRS (reference sequence). CDR3 loop: CAFGPSPSLGATDKLIF. The CDR3, as DNA: TGTGCCTTTGGCCCTTCCCCTTCCCTGGGGGCTACCGACAAACTCATCTTT.

Concerning this clone: A read error likely explains this, since a far larger clone differs by one base. The same CDR3 also results from other DNA sequences found in this sample. The V gene is TRDV1, the J gene TRDJ1; perhaps TRDD3 as D (5 bases). Per the germline V gene, CDR1 is TSWWSYY and CDR2 is QGS. The CDR3 is made up of 16 amino acids. DNA for the CDR3: TGTGCTCTCGGGGAAACAAGGGCCGCGTACACCGATAAACTCATCTTT. Protein sequence: CALGETRAAYTDKLIF.

Comments on this clone: A far larger clone is only one base removed, so a read error is likely. The sample has other DNA sequences that encode this CDR3 too. The rearrangement links TRDV1 to TRDJ1; 7 bases agree with TRDD2. TCRdb is silent on the J gene; assignment here came from matching the DNA to germline. The CDR3 length is 19 residues. CDR1 and CDR2 from the germline V gene are TSWWSYY and QGS. The DNA for the CDR3 is TGCGCTCTTGGGAAGCCACTACCTTTCCTACGGATCAACACCGATAAACTCATCTTT. This translates into CALGKPLPFLRINTDKLIF.

This clone was seen only a few times. TCRdb has a much larger clone's protein, which differs at residue 14 from the translation of this DNA, likely because of a read error; what is shown is the protein translated from the DNA. The V gene is TRDV1, the J gene TRDJ1; 10 nucleotides align to TRDD3. The J gene was not available in TCRdb and was assigned here by matching the DNA to germline segments. This CDR3 spans 17 amino acids. Germline CDR1 and CDR2: TSWWSYY and QGS. The CDR3 here is CALGSPPFLRLGDRLIF. In DNA form, the CDR3 reads TGTGCTCTTGGGTCACCCCCTTTCCTACGTCTGGGGGATAGACTCATCTTT.

This clone has just a few counts. Only one base separates this from a far larger clonotype, so it likely reflects a read error. This chain uses TRDV1 with TRDJ1; perhaps TRDD3 as D (6 bases). CDR1 is TSWWSYY and CDR2 is QGS in the germline V gene. Trimming left V 4 bases short and J 0 bases short, with 21 bases between. The CDR3 contains 18 residues. CDR3 in DNA: TGTGCTCTTGGGGGGCCAGAAGGGGGGAGACGGTACACCGATAAACTCATCTTT. It encodes CALGGPEGGRRYTDKLIF.

Comment on this clone: Given a far larger clone just one base away, this is likely a sequencing read error. The sample carries other DNA sequences with the same CDR3. The genes are TRDV1 and TRDJ1; 7 positions agree with TRDD2. TCRdb carries no J gene annotation; the J gene was assigned here by matching the DNA with germline. Germline loops: CDR1 TSWWSYY, CDR2 QGS. CDR3 length: 25 residues. V dropped 3 bases and J dropped 2; count of bases not matched to a gene: 36. In DNA, the CDR3 is TGTGCTCTTGGGGACTTAAGGCCCATTCCTACGAGAATGGGGAGGGCTTATAACTCAACCGATAAACTCATCTTT. It yields the protein CALGDLRPIPTRMGRAYNSTDKLIF.

This clone has more than one count but fewer than ten. The TCRdb record carries a much larger clone's protein, which differs from this DNA's translation at residue 11; a read error is the likely cause, and the protein listed here is the DNA translation. The chain joins TRDV1 to TRDJ1; TRDD2 is a possible D gene (5 bases). The J gene, left out of TCRdb, was set here by checking the DNA against germline. Germline V CDR1 and CDR2: TSWWSYY, QGS. V lost 1 base and J lost 0, with 24 bases in between. CDR3 length: 20 amino acids. The DNA for the CDR3 is TGTGCTCTTGGGGAACCCTACCTCGTCCCAAGCAGGGCGTACACCGATAAACTCATCTTT. Protein product: CALGEPYLVPSRAYTDKLIF.

This clone was picked up a small number of times. The protein in TCRdb stems from a much larger clone and differs at residue 7 from this DNA's translation, likely a read error; here the protein is translated from the DNA. This chain joins TRDV1 and TRDJ1; D gene uncertain. TCRdb carries no J gene annotation; the J gene was assigned here by matching the DNA with germline. V dropped 5 bases and J dropped 8 bases, with 15 bases sitting between them. Germline V lookup: CDR1 TSWWSYY, CDR2 QGS. CDR3 length: 13 amino acids. Here the CDR3 DNA reads TGTGCTCTTGGGATTACTGTGGGTTCAAAACTCATCTTT. Residues: CALGITVGSKLIF.

This clone was detected only a few times. The translation of this DNA and the TCRdb protein of a much larger clone differ at residue 11, probably owing to a read error; the protein shown here is translated from the DNA. The genes are TRDV2 and TRDJ3; D might be TRDD3 (5 bases). As TCRdb names no J gene, one was assigned here on the basis of a DNA match to germline. V was trimmed by 1 base and J by 2 bases, leaving 17 bases between them. The CDR3 has 19 amino acids. CDR1 is GEAIGNYY and CDR2 is EKD in the germline V gene. CDR3: CACDTGGALSPWDTRQMFF. The CDR3 DNA is TGTGCCTGTGACACGGGTGGGGCCCTTAGCCCCTGGGACACCCGACAGATGTTTTTC.

Details on this clone: This likely traces to a read error, being one base from a far larger clone. The sample holds other DNA sequences that translate to the same CDR3. The J gene is TRDJ1, the V gene TRDV1; 13 bases map to TRDD3. TCRdb lists no J gene, so it was determined here by aligning the DNA to germline. Per germline, CDR1 TSWWSYY and CDR2 QGS. V lost 4 bases to trimming and J lost 5 bases; unmatched junction nucleotides: 28. The CDR3 has 23 amino acids. The CDR3 reads CALGARFPKLYWGIRTETDKLIF. DNA for the CDR3: TGTGCTCTTGGGGCTCGATTCCCAAAATTATACTGGGGGATACGCACCGAAACTGATAAACTCATCTTT.

About this clone itself: TCRdb's listed protein matches a much larger clone and diverges from this DNA's translation at residue 19, likely through a read error; the protein shown comes from the DNA. The chain recombines TRDV1 with TRDJ1; the match to TRDD3 covers 11 bases. CDR1 and CDR2 (germline): TSWWSYY, QGS. The CDR3 has 28 residues. J was trimmed by 0 bases and V by 4 bases; bases with no gene match: 40. CDR3 sequence (DNA): TGTGCTCTTGGGGGCCCCTACAGGACCCTACATTCCTTATTACTGGGGGATATTACTTTTGGCTACACCGATAAACTCATCTTT. Translating it yields CALGGPYRTLHSLLLGDITFGYTDKLIF.